One sample yielded the 27 T cell receptor beta chains listed below, sequenced in a study of blood T cells in healthy people across ages. Alongside a J-beta primer mix, a sample-barcoded 5' primer served in a second PCR lasting roughly 7 to 12 cycles. TCRdb called the 5' RACE reads again in MiXCR, with one record for every CDR3 protein. Among about 2 million distinct CDR3 sequences listed, 40% to 55% were seen once. The sample was blood. These TCRs come from a middle-aged woman in good health.

This clonotype was seen once. This chain links TRBV20-1 with TRBJ2-5, with TRBD2 matching over 10 bases. The CDR3 is 16 amino acids. Germline V gene lookup returns CDR1 DFQATT and CDR2 SNEGSKA (reference sequence). Trimming took 2 bases from V and 4 from J; bases not matched to a gene: 10. CDR3 nucleotide sequence: TGCAGTGCTAGATCCCTAGCGGGAGCAACTGGAGAGACCCAGTACTTC. Translated, it gives CSARSLAGATGETQYF.

The rearrangement uses TRBV9 and TRBJ1-3; D is unresolved. The length of the CDR3 is 14 residues. Germline V gene data show CDR1 as SGDLS and CDR2 as YYNGEE. V was trimmed by 1 base and J by 2 bases, leaving 7 bases between them. The CDR3 DNA reads TGTGCCAGCAGCGTACTCGGGACTGGAAACACCATATATTTT. As protein: CASSVLGTGNTIYF.

V and J are TRBV6-5 and TRBJ1-5, with no clear D. The length of the CDR3 is 18 residues. The germline V gene has CDR1 MNHEY and CDR2 SVGAGI. V gave up 4 bases and J gave up 1 base, with 20 bases separating them. CDR3 region: CASSSPREGARSNQPQHF. For the CDR3, the DNA is TGTGCCAGCAGTTCCCCCCGGGAGGGTGCACGAAGCAATCAGCCCCAGCATTTT.

This rearrangement joins TRBV20-1 to TRBJ2-5, with 7 bases that match TRBD2. Germline V gene sequence: CDR1 DFQATT, CDR2 SNEGSKA (reference sequence). J gave up 7 bases and V 6 bases, and 17 bases lay outside the gene matches. The CDR3 runs 15 residues. CDR3 coding DNA: TGCAGTGCGAACGCTTTCCGGGGGGACGATGGGACCCAGTACTTC. Its translation: CSANAFRGDDGTQYF.

V usage is TRBV24-1 and J usage is TRBJ2-7, with 9 nucleotides matching TRBD1. The J call may not be correct, given that the DNA end is closer to TRBJ2-5. The germline V gene encodes CDR1 KGHDR and CDR2 SFDVKD. The CDR3 is made up of 15 amino acids. In nucleotides, the CDR3 is TGTGCCACCAGTGATTCACAGGGGGCTCGGGAGACCCAGTACTTC. It translates to CATSDSQGARETQYF.

This clonotype was detected once. This rearrangement joins TRBV20-1 to TRBJ1-1; D unclear. V gave up 2 bases and J gave up 1 base, with 8 bases separating them. The germline V gene has CDR1 DFQATT and CDR2 SNEGSKA (reference sequence). The CDR3 consists of 13 residues. The DNA of the CDR3 is TGCAGTGCTAGAAAGGACGGGAACACTGAAGCTTTCTTT. Translated, it gives CSARKDGNTEAFF.

The gene calls are TRBV10-1 and TRBJ1-6; D perhaps matches TRBD1 (5 bases). V was clipped by 3 bases and J by 16 bases, with 16 bases between them. The CDR3 has 13 residues. Germline V gives CDR1 WNHNN, CDR2 SYGVQD (reference sequence). Here the CDR3 reads CASSDNRRQRLHF. The CDR3 bases are TGCGCCAGCAGTGATAACAGAAGACAGAGACTCCACTTT.

This clonotype was recorded a few times. This chain uses TRBV27 with TRBJ2-1; no definite D call. The CDR3 is 11 residues long. V shed 3 bases and J shed 13 bases, with 10 bases lying between them. Germline-derived CDR1 and CDR2 are MNHEY and SMNVEV (reference sequence). DNA of the CDR3: TGTGCCAGCAGTTTCGGCGAGACCCAGTTCTTC. This translates into CASSFGETQFF.

The rearrangement links TRBV5-5 to TRBJ1-4; D call uncertain. The CDR3 extends over 17 amino acids. The germline V and J ends were trimmed by 0 bases and 0 bases, with 12 bases remaining between them. Germline V gene lookup returns CDR1 SGHKS and CDR2 YYEKEE (reference sequence). As DNA, the CDR3 is TGTGCCAGCAGCTTGGGAGACGGATTTACAACTAATGAAAAACTGTTTTTT. Its protein is CASSLGDGFTTNEKLFF.

In its sample, this clonotype was seen a few times. The chain links TRBV4-2 to TRBJ2-5, with a tentative D call TRBD2 (6 bases). This CDR3 spans 14 amino acids. V was cut by 4 bases and J by 4 bases, with 13 bases left in between. Germline V gene sequence: CDR1 LGHNA, CDR2 YNFKEQ. CDR3 residues: CASSPRDLTETQYF. The CDR3 nucleotides are TGTGCCAGCAGCCCCCGGGACTTGACAGAGACCCAGTACTTC.

The V and J genes are TRBV21-1 and TRBJ2-1; the DNA was not used to check the table's D call, TRBD1. TRBJ2-7 explains the end of the DNA better; the J call may be wrong. TRBV21-1 is given as a pseudogene. CDR3 length: 12 amino acids. CDR3 sequence: CASTDRTDEQYF. In nucleotides, the CDR3 is TGTGCCAGCACCGACAGAACCGACGAGCAGTACTTC.

The chain joins TRBV20-1 to TRBJ2-1, with D perhaps being TRBD1 or TRBD2 (5 bases each). The CDR3 has 13 amino acids. CDR1 is DFQATT and CDR2 is SNEGSKA in the germline V gene (reference sequence). V shed 0 bases and J shed 9 bases, with 12 bases lying between them. The CDR3 DNA sequence: TGCAGTGCTAGAGACTTAGGGGAGAGTGAGCAGTTCTTC. It translates to CSARDLGESEQFF.

The chain links TRBV5-1 to TRBJ2-7; the D gene could be TRBD1 or TRBD2 (6 bases each). The V gene lost 4 bases and the J gene lost 0 bases, with 14 bases spanning the gap. From germline, CDR1 is SGHRS and CDR2 YFSETQ. The CDR3 length is 15 residues. This chain's CDR3 is CASSRTAGSSYEQYF. CDR3 coding DNA: TGCGCCAGCAGCAGGACAGCGGGTAGCTCCTACGAGCAGTACTTC. The variable domain in full, completed from reference TRBV5-1 and TRBJ2-7, reads KAGVTQTPRYLIKTRGQQVTLSCSPISGHRSVSWYQQTPGQGLQFLFEYFSETQRNKGNFPGRFSGRQFSNSRSEMNVSTLELGDSALYLCASSRTAGSSYEQYFGPGTRLTVT.

The chain couples TRBV29-1 to TRBJ1-5, with D tentatively TRBD1 (5 bases). Germline V CDR1 and CDR2: SQVTM, ANQGSEA. Trimming cost V 6 bases and J 5 bases, with 11 bases left between them. CDR3 length: 12 amino acids. The chain's CDR3 is CSVSGPDQPQHF. For the CDR3, the DNA is TGCAGCGTCTCAGGGCCTGATCAGCCCCAGCATTTT.

Worth noting for this clonotype: One end of the junction varies from germline; a read error may be responsible. V is TRBV20-1 and J is TRBJ2-5; 7 bases align to TRBD1. The CDR3 spans 14 residues. In germline, CDR1 is DFQATT, CDR2 SNEGSKA (reference sequence). The CDR3 region is CSARAGTEQETPYF. The CDR3 DNA sequence: TGCAGTGCTAGGGCTGGGACAGAACAAGAGACCCCGTACTTC.

The chain combines TRBV7-2 with TRBJ2-5; 10 bases agree with TRBD2. The CDR3 contains 16 residues. J gave up 3 bases and V 0 bases, and 4 bases lay outside the gene matches. Looked up from germline, CDR1 is SGHTA and CDR2 is FQGNSA. CDR3: CASSLAGTSEEETQYF. CDR3 nucleotide sequence: TGTGCCAGCAGCTTAGCAGGGACTAGCGAAGAAGAGACCCAGTACTTC.

V usage is TRBV12-3 or TRBV12-4 and J usage is TRBJ2-2; D gene ambiguous. There are 13 residues in the CDR3. V was shortened by 1 base and J by 7 bases, with 7 bases between the two germline ends. The CDR3 DNA sequence: TGTGCCAGCAGTTTAGGTGGTCACGGGGAGCTGTTTTTT. As protein: CASSLGGHGELFF.

The J gene is TRBJ1-6, the V gene TRBV20-1, with 7 nucleotides matching TRBD1. From germline, CDR1 is DFQATT and CDR2 SNEGSKA (reference sequence). Unmatched junction bases numbered 3, after V lost 4 bases and J lost 0 bases. The CDR3 is 15 residues long. The CDR3 reads CSAMRQGSYNSPLHF. The CDR3 DNA follows: TGCAGTGCTATGCGACAGGGCTCCTATAATTCACCCCTCCACTTT.

The table lists this clonotype with a few counts. This rearrangement joins TRBV3-1 to TRBJ2-5, with 9 bases that match TRBD1. Per the germline V gene, CDR1 is LGHDT and CDR2 is YNNKEL (reference sequence). The CDR3 loop spans 16 amino acids. V shed 3 bases and J 4 bases; nucleotides not matched to a gene: 9. For the CDR3, the DNA is TGTGCCAGCAGCCAGTTGGGACAGGGAAAAAGAGAGACCCAGTACTTC. This codes for CASSQLGQGKRETQYF.

This clonotype appeared a single time. One junction end disagrees with the germline gene, perhaps due to a read error. The chain uses TRBV20-1 and TRBJ2-1, with 16 bases lining up with TRBD2. Germline V gene data show CDR1 as DFQATT and CDR2 as SNEGSKA (reference sequence). The CDR3 covers 16 residues. The CDR3 DNA is TGCAGTGCTAGTTTGGGACTAGCGGGGGGGCGTGGTGAGCAGTTATTC. This translates into CSASLGLAGGRGEQLF.

The chain employs TRBV5-1 and TRBJ2-4, with a possible D match to TRBD2 (5 bases). The CDR3 consists of 16 residues. Germline loops: CDR1 SGHRS, CDR2 YFSETQ. The germline V and J ends were trimmed by 4 bases and 3 bases, with 17 bases remaining between them. The CDR3 DNA follows: TGCGCCAGCAGCCTGCAGACGGGTGCGGGCAAAAACATTCAGTACTTC. It specifies CASSLQTGAGKNIQYF.

This clonotype occurred a few times. V is TRBV20-1 and J is TRBJ2-7; D might be TRBD1 (7 bases). The J call is doubtful: the DNA matches TRBJ2-5 better. CDR1 is DFQATT, CDR2 SNEGSKA, per germline (reference sequence). The CDR3 is made up of 13 amino acids. The CDR3 DNA is TGCAGTGCTAGTGGGCAGGGGGGAGAGACCCAGTACTTC. Its protein product is CSASGQGGETQYF.

This clonotype has a handful of counts. V gene TRBV27 combines with J gene TRBJ2-7, with TRBD2 as a possible D gene (5 bases). CDR3 length: 13 amino acids. The V end lost 4 bases, the J end lost 4 bases, and 11 bases lay between the germline ends. From germline, CDR1 is MNHEY and CDR2 SMNVEV (reference sequence). The CDR3 protein is CASSSGRGYEQYF. CDR3 nucleotide sequence: TGTGCCAGCAGTTCAGGCCGCGGGTACGAGCAGTACTTC.

CDR3 loop: CSVETGEDWYGYTF. The CDR3 DNA sequence: TGCAGCGTTGAAACAGGGGAAGATTGGTATGGCTACACCTTC. The genes are TRBV29-1 and TRBJ1-2; 7 nucleotides agree with TRBD1. The length of the CDR3 is 14 residues. Per germline, CDR1 SQVTM and CDR2 ANQGSEA. V gave up 2 bases and J gave up 5 bases; unmatched junction bases: 8.

This clonotype was detected ten times or more. The chain joins TRBV28 to TRBJ1-2; no clear D gene. Germline V gives CDR1 MDHEN, CDR2 SYDVKM. V was pared by 6 bases and J by 1 base, with 6 bases between. This CDR3 comprises 12 residues. The CDR3 spells CASSDGNYGYTF. The CDR3 nucleotides are TGTGCCAGCAGCGACGGTAACTATGGCTACACCTTC.

V and J are TRBV7-2 and TRBJ2-3, with 8 bases fitting TRBD2. Losses at the gene ends were 6 bases for V and 6 bases for J; bases not matched to a gene: 11. The CDR3 totals 15 residues. Germline V gene lookup returns CDR1 SGHTA and CDR2 FQGNSA. The CDR3 spells CASRYSGSGGDTQYF. The DNA of the CDR3 is TGTGCCAGCAGATATAGTGGCAGCGGGGGTGATACGCAGTATTTT.

This chain uses TRBV6-5 with TRBJ1-2; maybe TRBD1 (6 bases). V gave up 5 bases and J gave up 6 bases, with 16 bases separating them. CDR3 length: 14 amino acids. Germline V gene data show CDR1 as MNHEY and CDR2 as SVGAGI. DNA of the CDR3: TGTGCCAGCAGTGAAGGGGGGGCGCTGGATGGCTACACCTTC. As protein: CASSEGGALDGYTF.